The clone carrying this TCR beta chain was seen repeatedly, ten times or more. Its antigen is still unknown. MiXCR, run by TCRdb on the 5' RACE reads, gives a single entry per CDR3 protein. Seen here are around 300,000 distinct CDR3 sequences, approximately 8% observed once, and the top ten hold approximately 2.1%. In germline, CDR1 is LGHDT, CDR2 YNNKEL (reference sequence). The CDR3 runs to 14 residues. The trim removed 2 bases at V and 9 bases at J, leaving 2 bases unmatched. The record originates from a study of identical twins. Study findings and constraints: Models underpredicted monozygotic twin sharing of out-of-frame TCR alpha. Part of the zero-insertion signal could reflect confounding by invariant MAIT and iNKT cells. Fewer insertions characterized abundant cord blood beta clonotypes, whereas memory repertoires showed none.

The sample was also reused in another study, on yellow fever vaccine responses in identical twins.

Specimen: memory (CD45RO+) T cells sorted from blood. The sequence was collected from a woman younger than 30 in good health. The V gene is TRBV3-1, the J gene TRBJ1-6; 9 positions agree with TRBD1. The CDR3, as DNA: TGTGCCAGCAGCCAAAAGGACAGGGGTTCACCCCTCCACTTT. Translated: CASSQKDRGSPLHF.